The following is a T cell receptor beta chain sequence with its context. Its cognate antigen is unknown. The record originates from a study of T cells expressing NK-cell markers. Study overall: It was sorted CD3+CD56+NKG2C+, CD3+CD56+NKG2C- and CD3+CD56-NKG2C+ T cells that supplied the TCR beta repertoires.

The TCR beta cDNA came from 5'RACE template switching with UMIs. TCRdb processed the 5' RACE reads again and assigns one entry to each CDR3 protein, with no DNA. The sample has 440,000 or so distinct CDR3 sequences. Whole-study findings and limits: Dominance of the CD3+CD56-NKG2C+ fraction by these clonotypes also held in several donors. A range of roughly 1.0-7.0% of CD8+ T cells consisted of dominant NKG2C+ clonotypes in about six donors.

The length of the CDR3 is 14 residues. Looked up from germline, CDR1 is DFQATT and CDR2 is SNEGSKA (reference sequence). The sequence was obtained from a woman aged 18 to 75 in good health. The sequenced material came from blood T cells: a sorted CD56 or NKG2C T cell subset, CD4+ or CD8+ T cells, or bulk PBMC T cells (not recorded which). The chain has TRBV20-1 and TRBJ2-1; TCRdb names TRBD1, which stays unverified in the absence of DNA. CDR3: CSAGDRTSLGGQFF.